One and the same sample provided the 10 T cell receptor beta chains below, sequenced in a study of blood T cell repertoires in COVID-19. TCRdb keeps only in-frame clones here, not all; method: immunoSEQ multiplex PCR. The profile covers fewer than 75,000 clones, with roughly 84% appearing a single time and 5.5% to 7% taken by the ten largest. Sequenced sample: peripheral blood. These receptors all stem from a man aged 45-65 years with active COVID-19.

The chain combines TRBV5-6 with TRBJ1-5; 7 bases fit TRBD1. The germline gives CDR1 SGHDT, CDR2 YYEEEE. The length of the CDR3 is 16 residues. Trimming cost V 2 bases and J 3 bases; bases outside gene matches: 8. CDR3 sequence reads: CASSLSGQKNNQPQHF. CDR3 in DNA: TGTGCCAGCAGCTTATCGGGACAGAAGAACAATCAGCCCCAGCATTTT.

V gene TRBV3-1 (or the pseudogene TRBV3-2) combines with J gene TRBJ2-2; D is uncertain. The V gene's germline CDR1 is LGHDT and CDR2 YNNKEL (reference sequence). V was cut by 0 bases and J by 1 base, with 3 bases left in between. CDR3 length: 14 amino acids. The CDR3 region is CASSQDLNTGELFF. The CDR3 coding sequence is TGTGCCAGCAGCCAAGACCTGAACACCGGGGAGCTGTTTTTT.

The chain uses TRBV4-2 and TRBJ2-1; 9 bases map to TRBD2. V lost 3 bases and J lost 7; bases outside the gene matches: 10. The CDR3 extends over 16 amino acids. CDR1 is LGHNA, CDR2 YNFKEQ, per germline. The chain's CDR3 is CASSQPGGGARNEQFF. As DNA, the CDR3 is TGTGCCAGCAGCCAGCCTGGCGGGGGGGCTCGGAATGAGCAGTTCTTC.

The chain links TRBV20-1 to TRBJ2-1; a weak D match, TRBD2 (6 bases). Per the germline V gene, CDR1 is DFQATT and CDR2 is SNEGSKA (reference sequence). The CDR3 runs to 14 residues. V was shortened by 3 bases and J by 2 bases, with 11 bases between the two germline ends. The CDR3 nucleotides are TGCAGTGCTAGTCTGAGACTAGCCTACAATGAGCAGTTCTTC. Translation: CSASLRLAYNEQFF.

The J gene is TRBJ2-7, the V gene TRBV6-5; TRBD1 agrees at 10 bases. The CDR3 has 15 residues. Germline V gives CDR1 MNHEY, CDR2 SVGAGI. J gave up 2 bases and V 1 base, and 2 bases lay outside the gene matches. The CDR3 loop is CASSYFGTGAYEQYF. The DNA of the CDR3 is TGTGCCAGCAGTTACTTCGGGACAGGGGCCTACGAGCAGTACTTC.

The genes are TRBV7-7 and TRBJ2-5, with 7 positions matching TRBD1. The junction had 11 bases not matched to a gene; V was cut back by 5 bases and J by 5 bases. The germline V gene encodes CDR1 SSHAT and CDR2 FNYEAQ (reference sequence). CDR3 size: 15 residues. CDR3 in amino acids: CASSRWTGPVETQYF. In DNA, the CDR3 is TGTGCCAGCAGCCGATGGACAGGCCCGGTGGAGACCCAGTACTTC.

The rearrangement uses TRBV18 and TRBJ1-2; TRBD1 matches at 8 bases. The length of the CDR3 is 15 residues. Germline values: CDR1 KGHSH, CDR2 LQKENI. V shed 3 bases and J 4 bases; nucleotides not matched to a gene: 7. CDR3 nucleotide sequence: TGTGCCAGCTCACCCGGACAGGGACCTTTCTATGGCTACACCTTC. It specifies CASSPGQGPFYGYTF.

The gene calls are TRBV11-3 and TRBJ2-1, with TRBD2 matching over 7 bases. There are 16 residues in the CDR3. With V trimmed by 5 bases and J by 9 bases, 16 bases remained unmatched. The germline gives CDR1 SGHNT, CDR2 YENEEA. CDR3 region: CASSERRLAGLGEQFF. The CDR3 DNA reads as TGTGCCAGCAGCGAAAGGAGACTAGCAGGCTTGGGTGAGCAGTTCTTC.

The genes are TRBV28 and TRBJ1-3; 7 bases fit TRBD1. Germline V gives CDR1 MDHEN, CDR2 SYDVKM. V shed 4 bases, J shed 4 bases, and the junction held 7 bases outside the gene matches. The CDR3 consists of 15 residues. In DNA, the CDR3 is TGTGCCAGCAGTTCCACCGGGACAGCAGGAAACACCATATATTTT. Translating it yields CASSSTGTAGNTIYF.

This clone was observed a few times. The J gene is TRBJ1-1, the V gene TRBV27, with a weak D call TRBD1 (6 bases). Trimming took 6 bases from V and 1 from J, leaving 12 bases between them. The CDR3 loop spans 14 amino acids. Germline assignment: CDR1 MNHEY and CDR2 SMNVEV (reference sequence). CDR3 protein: CASRFPGENTEAFF. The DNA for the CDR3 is TGTGCCAGCAGGTTCCCAGGGGAGAACACTGAAGCTTTCTTT.